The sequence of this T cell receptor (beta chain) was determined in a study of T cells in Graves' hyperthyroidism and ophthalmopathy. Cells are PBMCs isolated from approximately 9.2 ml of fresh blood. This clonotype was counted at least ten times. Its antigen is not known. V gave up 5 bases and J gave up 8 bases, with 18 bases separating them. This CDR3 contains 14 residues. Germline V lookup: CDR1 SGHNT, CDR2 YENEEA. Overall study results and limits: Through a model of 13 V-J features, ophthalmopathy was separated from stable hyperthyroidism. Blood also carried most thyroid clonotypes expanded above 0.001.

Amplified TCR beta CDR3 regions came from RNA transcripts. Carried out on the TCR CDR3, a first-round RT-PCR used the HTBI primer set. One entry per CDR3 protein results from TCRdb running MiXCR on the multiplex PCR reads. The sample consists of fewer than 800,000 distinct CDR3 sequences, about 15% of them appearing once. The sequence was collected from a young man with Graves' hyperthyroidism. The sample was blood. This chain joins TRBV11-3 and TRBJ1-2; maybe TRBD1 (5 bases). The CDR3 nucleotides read TGTGCCAGCAGCCCCGGGGGGAGGTGGACGGGCTACACCTTC. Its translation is CASSPGGRWTGYTF.